This TCR beta chain was documented in a study of blood T cell repertoires in COVID-19. As for the study in general: Samples taken during acute and convalescent COVID-19 were collected in the United States, Italy and Spain. Nucleic acid was either cDNA or gDNA, and it came from T cells, B-cell-depleted T cells, or PBMCs.

In the authors' workflow: Amplifying reference gene primers gave estimates of nucleated cell counts. Data came from immunoSEQ multiplex PCR; TCRdb stores just in-frame clones and leaves some out. V and J calls and clone size follow that table, whereas D and trimming were derived from the DNA. The table lists fewer than 150,000 clones, about 79% of them singletons. Trimming removed 2 bases from V and 0 bases from J; junction bases left unmatched: 1. This CDR3 spans 15 amino acids. Germline loops: CDR1 KGHSH, CDR2 LQKENI. V and J are TRBV18 and TRBJ1-2; 9 bases are shared with TRBD1. This TCR came from a man aged 65-85 years with acute or convalescent COVID-19. The sample consisted of peripheral blood. Here the CDR3 DNA reads TGTGCCAGCTCACCAGGACAGGGGCCTAACTATGGCTACACCTTC. Its translation: CASSPGQGPNYGYTF.